The 25 T cell receptor beta chains listed next were all sequenced from one sample in a study of shared clonotypes between healthy human individuals. TCRdb's table, derived via immunoSEQ multiplex PCR, lists solely in-frame clones and lacks some. Among approximately 1,500,000 clones listed, roughly 98% were seen once. What was sequenced was naive CD4+ T cells sorted from blood. Subset reported: CD45RA+ positively selected. These receptors were taken from a man aged 25-40 years in good health.

The gene calls are TRBV19 and TRBJ2-4; 7 bases map to TRBD1. CDR1 and CDR2 from the germline V gene are LNHDA and SQIVND (reference sequence). The CDR3 totals 14 residues. V lost 8 bases, J lost 6 bases, and 10 bases stayed unmatched. CDR3 amino acids: CASLSPGQRNIQYF. CDR3 in DNA: TGTGCCAGTCTCAGTCCGGGACAGAGAAACATTCAGTACTTC. Based on the CDR3 plus reference TRBV19 and TRBJ2-4, the full variable domain is DGGITQSPKYLFRKEGQNVTLSCEQNLNHDAMYWYRQDPGQGLRLIYYSQIVNDFQKGDIAEGYSVSREKKESFPLTVTSAQKNPTAFYLCASLSPGQRNIQYFGAGTRLSVL.

CDR3: CASSPRWAGAYYEQYF. CDR3 DNA sequence: TGTGCCAGCAGTCCTAGGTGGGCGGGGGCATACTACGAGCAGTACTTC. The gene calls are TRBV27 and TRBJ2-7, with D maybe TRBD2 (7 bases). Germline values: CDR1 MNHEY, CDR2 SMNVEV (reference sequence). This CDR3 comprises 16 residues. V lost 5 bases, J lost 3 bases, and 20 bases lay in between.

With regard to this clone: This sample includes further DNA sequences coding for the same CDR3. As DNA, the CDR3 is TGTGCCAGCAGCGTAGACTCCTACAATGAGCAGTTCTTC. Translated, it gives CASSVDSYNEQFF. This sequence joins TRBV9 and TRBJ2-1; unclear D gene. Germline values: CDR1 SGDLS, CDR2 YYNGEE. Trimming stripped 0 bases from V and 0 bases from J, with 1 base between. The CDR3 extends over 13 amino acids.

This clone occurred once. V and J are TRBV5-8 and TRBJ2-7; D may be TRBD1 (6 bases). CDR3 size: 15 residues. V lost 4 bases and J lost 2, with 16 bases in between. In germline, CDR1 is SGHTS, CDR2 YDEGEE. The CDR3 coding sequence is TGTGCCAGCAGCCCCTTATTGGGACAAACCTACGAGCAGTACTTC. As protein: CASSPLLGQTYEQYF.

The V gene is TRBV7-2, the J gene TRBJ2-7; the D gene is possibly TRBD2 (6 bases). Germline CDR1 SGHTA, CDR2 FQGNSA. Trimming took off 4 bases at V and 3 bases at J, with 19 bases between the two ends. CDR3 length equals 16 residues. Here the CDR3 DNA reads TGTGCCAGCAGCTCAACATCCGGGACTGAAGTCTACGAGCAGTACTTC. Translating it yields CASSSTSGTEVYEQYF.

To note about this clone: The sample has other DNA sequences that encode this CDR3 too. The rearrangement joins TRBV5-1 to TRBJ1-3; unclear D gene. Germline CDR1 SGHRS, CDR2 YFSETQ. The CDR3 spans 15 residues. V was trimmed by 1 base and J by 0 bases, leaving 8 bases between them. The CDR3 bases are TGCGCCAGCAGCTTGTCGGCGAGCTCTGGAAACACCATATATTTT. It encodes CASSLSASSGNTIYF.

As concerns this clone: Other DNA sequences in the same sample also yield this CDR3. The chain recombines TRBV18 with TRBJ2-7; a weak D match, TRBD2 (5 bases). The germline V and J ends were trimmed by 3 bases and 0 bases, with 9 bases remaining between them. Germline lookup yields CDR1 KGHSH and CDR2 LQKENI. CDR3 size: 14 residues. CDR3 sequence: CASSPRAGSYEQYF. In nucleotides, the CDR3 is TGTGCCAGCTCACCGAGGGCGGGCTCCTACGAGCAGTACTTC.

The chain joins TRBV5-1 to TRBJ2-1; weak D call: TRBD2 (5 bases). V dropped 1 base and J dropped 9 bases, with 8 bases sitting between them. Per the germline V gene, CDR1 is SGHRS and CDR2 is YFSETQ. This CDR3 has 12 residues. In nucleotides, the CDR3 is TGCGCCAGCAGCTTGTTGGCGGGTGAGCAGTTCTTC. This gives the protein CASSLLAGEQFF.

The chain combines TRBV7-6 with TRBJ1-1; no clear D gene. The CDR3 extends over 15 amino acids. V lost 5 bases to trimming and J lost 1 base, with 14 bases between them. Germline-derived CDR1 and CDR2 are SGHVS and FNYEAQ. The CDR3 coding sequence is TGTGCCAGCAGCCCGTTCTCTCCCGGGAACACTGAAGCTTTCTTT. Translated: CASSPFSPGNTEAFF.

The J gene is TRBJ2-5, the V gene TRBV18; D is tentatively TRBD1 or TRBD2 (6 bases each). V lost 8 bases, J lost 5 bases, and 15 bases lay in between. Germline CDR1 is KGHSH and CDR2 is LQKENI. This CDR3 is built from 13 residues. The CDR3 nucleotides read TGTGCCAGCGATACGGGGGCCAGTGAGACCCAGTACTTC. This encodes CASDTGASETQYF.

The chain has TRBV5-1 and TRBJ2-1, with TRBD1 identical over 11 bases. The CDR3 contains 15 residues. The V segment lost 0 bases and the J segment 7 bases; nucleotides outside the gene matches: 3. Germline assignment: CDR1 SGHRS and CDR2 YFSETQ. CDR3 bases: TGCGCCAGCAGCTTGGCGGACAGGGGGCGGAATGAGCAGTTCTTC. This encodes CASSLADRGRNEQFF.

The DNA for the CDR3 is TGTGCCAGCAGTTACAAAAACACTGAAGCTTTCTTT. Amino acids: CASSYKNTEAFF. The V gene is TRBV7-9, the J gene TRBJ1-1; D unresolved. V lost 6 bases and J 2 bases, leaving 7 bases between the germline ends. Looked up from germline, CDR1 is SEHNR and CDR2 is FQNEAQ (reference sequence). The CDR3 contains 12 residues. Using reference TRBV7-9 and TRBJ1-1 for the parts outside the CDR3, the full variable domain is DTGVSQNPRHKITKRGQNVTFRCDPISEHNRLYWYRQTLGQGPEFLTYFQNEAQLEKSRLLSDRFSAERPKGSFSTLEIQRTEQGDSAMYLCASSYKNTEAFFGQGTRLTVV.

The chain recombines TRBV5-1 with TRBJ2-7; D is possibly TRBD1 (5 bases). Germline V gives CDR1 SGHRS, CDR2 YFSETQ. CDR3 size: 16 residues. The V end lost 1 base, the J end lost 5 bases, and 19 bases lay between the germline ends. CDR3 loop: CASSLTQTLAGNEQYF. The CDR3 DNA sequence: TGCGCCAGCAGCTTGACCCAGACTCTGGCAGGGAACGAGCAGTACTTC.

V is TRBV18 and J is TRBJ1-5; no firm D call. The CDR3 is made up of 16 amino acids. The germline V gene encodes CDR1 KGHSH and CDR2 LQKENI. V shed 3 bases and J shed 2 bases, with 14 bases lying between them. The CDR3 bases are TGTGCCAGCTCACCCCTGGCCTCCGGGGGCAATCAGCCCCAGCATTTT. Translating it yields CASSPLASGGNQPQHF.

This chain links TRBV4-3 with TRBJ1-2; D perhaps matches TRBD1 (5 bases). The V end lost 4 bases, the J end lost 2 bases, and 11 bases lay between the germline ends. Germline CDR1 reads LGHNA; CDR2 reads YSLEER. The CDR3 runs 14 residues. For the CDR3, the DNA is TGCGCCAGCAGCCCCGGAGGGGCCAACTATGGCTACACCTTC. Protein: CASSPGGANYGYTF.

The V call is TRBV7-9, the J call TRBJ1-1; TRBD1 matches at 10 bases. Germline loops: CDR1 SEHNR, CDR2 FQNEAQ (reference sequence). After removal of 6 bases from V and 6 bases from J, the junction contained 13 bases not matched to a gene. This CDR3 region has 16 residues. CDR3 nucleotide sequence: TGTGCCAGCAGTTCAGCTGGGGACAGGGGAAGCTCTGAAGCTTTCTTT. Protein product: CASSSAGDRGSSEAFF.

The chain couples TRBV2 to TRBJ2-1; 10 nucleotides align to TRBD1. Germline loops: CDR1 SNHLY, CDR2 FYNNEI. The CDR3 covers 14 residues. After removal of 6 bases from V and 7 bases from J, the junction contained 6 bases not matched to a gene. This chain's CDR3 is CASRRQGAGNEQFF. The CDR3 region has the DNA TGTGCCAGCAGGAGACAGGGGGCAGGGAATGAGCAGTTCTTC.

To note about this clone: Other nucleotide sequences in the sample specify the same CDR3. The gene calls are TRBV20-1 and TRBJ2-5; D remains ambiguous. V lost 1 base to trimming and J lost 4 bases, with 4 bases between them. CDR3 length equals 11 residues. The germline V gene encodes CDR1 DFQATT and CDR2 SNEGSKA (reference sequence). CDR3 sequence reads: CSARGGETQYF. In DNA, the CDR3 is TGCAGTGCTAGAGGTGGAGAGACCCAGTACTTC.

This chain uses TRBV18 with TRBJ1-1; D might be TRBD1 (6 bases). The CDR3 consists of 14 residues. Between the trimmed V and J ends, which lost 5 bases and 2 bases, there was a span of 12 bases. CDR1 is KGHSH and CDR2 is LQKENI in the germline V gene. The CDR3 DNA reads as TGTGCCAGCTCAGGTTGGGGGGCAAACACTGAAGCTTTCTTT. Protein sequence: CASSGWGANTEAFF.

The genes are TRBV7-2 and TRBJ2-5; no clear D gene. The CDR3 runs to 13 residues. Germline V lookup: CDR1 SGHTA, CDR2 FQGNSA. The V end was cut by 5 bases, the J end by 2 bases, with 9 bases between. This CDR3 reads CASSPGFQETQYF. The CDR3 nucleotides read TGTGCCAGCAGCCCCGGGTTTCAAGAGACCCAGTACTTC.

The rearrangement uses TRBV2 and TRBJ1-3; D not resolved. The V gene's germline CDR1 is SNHLY and CDR2 FYNNEI. Trimming left V 2 bases short and J 2 bases short, with 13 bases between. The CDR3 has 16 amino acids. CDR3 in DNA: TGTGCCAGCAGTGAACAGCCCTTGAGGACTGGAAACACCATATATTTT. Translated, it gives CASSEQPLRTGNTIYF.

V and J are TRBV28 and TRBJ2-4, with a weak D call TRBD1 (5 bases). Germline assignment: CDR1 MDHEN and CDR2 SYDVKM. The CDR3 length is 15 residues. Trimming cost V 1 base and J 6 bases, with 13 bases left between them. CDR3 sequence (DNA): TGTGCCAGCAGTTTATTAGGGGCCCCTACAAACATTCAGTACTTC. This translates into CASSLLGAPTNIQYF.

This chain connects TRBV7-2 to TRBJ2-4; D perhaps matches TRBD2 (6 bases). V lost 3 bases, J lost 3 bases, and 21 bases lay in between. This CDR3 region has 18 residues. Per germline, CDR1 SGHTA and CDR2 FQGNSA. The CDR3: CASSFPGRGGRVKNIQYF. The CDR3 coding sequence is TGTGCCAGCAGCTTCCCCGGTCGTGGGGGGAGAGTCAAAAACATTCAGTACTTC.

The chain employs TRBV28 and TRBJ2-1; D remains unclear. Germline CDR1 reads MDHEN; CDR2 reads SYDVKM. The CDR3 contains 14 residues. Trimming left V 6 bases short and J 6 bases short, with 15 bases between. Here the CDR3 DNA reads TGTGCCAGCAGGCAGCTCCTAGATACCAATGAGCAGTTCTTC. Encoded protein: CASRQLLDTNEQFF.

This clone was observed once. This chain links TRBV28 with TRBJ1-1, with D perhaps TRBD1 (6 bases). The CDR3 contains 15 residues. Germline CDR1 MDHEN, CDR2 SYDVKM. Trimming removed 5 bases from V and 5 bases from J, with 18 bases in between. Here the CDR3 reads CASSPVWGAWTEAFF. CDR3 coding DNA: TGTGCCAGCAGTCCCGTGTGGGGGGCTTGGACTGAAGCTTTCTTT.